The 2 T cell receptor beta chains listed next were all sequenced from one sample in a study of CD8 T cells in ankylosing spondylitis. For these TCRs, the target antigens are not known. Findings and caveats of the study: There was a TCR beta motif, made of fewer than 10 highly homologous variants, that appeared characteristic of ankylosing spondylitis blood.

TCRdb reprocessed the 5' RACE reads with MiXCR, giving one entry per CDR3 protein. Of 750,000 to 850,000 distinct CDR3 sequences listed, 10% to 15% are singletons. The specimen was blood, either unsorted or a sorted T cell fraction (not recorded which). The receptor source for this set is a male donor with ankylosing spondylitis.

The chain combines TRBV28 with TRBJ2-1; unclear D gene. Trimming took off 0 bases at V and 7 bases at J, with 13 bases between the two ends. The germline V gene encodes CDR1 MDHEN and CDR2 SYDVKM. The CDR3 runs 15 residues. CDR3 nucleotide sequence: TGTGCCAGCAGTTTATGGGCCATAGCTGGGAATGAGCAGTTCTTC. Translated: CASSLWAIAGNEQFF.

J is TRBJ2-1 and V is TRBV24-1, with 7 bases that match TRBD2. The ends lost 5 bases at V and 6 bases at J; junction bases unmatched: 6. The CDR3 contains 14 residues. Germline values: CDR1 KGHDR, CDR2 SFDVKD. DNA of the CDR3: TGTGCCACCAGTGCCCCGGGGGGACGCAATGAGCAGTTCTTC. Its translation: CATSAPGGRNEQFF.